In this sample, the clone carrying this T cell receptor beta chain turned up a few times. Researchers ran the PCR with 60 Vbeta and 13 Jbeta primers. TCRdb keeps only in-frame clones here, not all; method: immunoSEQ multiplex PCR. The profile shows 120,000 or so clones, about 81% of them singletons. V shed 9 bases, J shed 7 bases, and the junction held 8 bases outside the gene matches. The CDR3 runs 13 residues. Germline CDR1 reads MNHEY; CDR2 reads SVGAGI. This entry belongs to a study of cytomegalovirus exposure and HLA in healthy donors. This clonotype was sampled from a woman aged 45 to 65 in good health and CMV-seropositive. Specimen: PBMCs. V usage is TRBV6-5 and J usage is TRBJ1-4; 7 bases agree with TRBD1. The CDR3 coding sequence is TGTGCCAGTTCCGGGACAGTCGGTGAAAAACTGTTTTTT. Amino acid sequence: CASSGTVGEKLFF.